The 25 T cell receptor beta chains given below trace back to one sample, sequenced in a study of CD8+CD57+ T cells in acquired aplastic anemia. Individuals selected for sequencing had exhibited CD8+CD57+ cell expansion on flow cytometry. Investigators profiled TCR beta VDJ and CDR3 from genomic DNA template. TCRdb re-called the reads through MiXCR, storing one row per CDR3 protein. Of over 150,000 distinct CDR3 sequences listed, less than 60% were seen once; the top ten hold roughly 12%. Material: sorted CD4+, CD8+, or CD8+CD57+ T cells (not recorded which) from PBMCs. Receptor source: a human donor with aplastic anemia.

This clonotype was observed many times. The chain links TRBV11-2 to TRBJ2-7, with D perhaps TRBD1 (5 bases). Germline CDR1 is SGHAT and CDR2 is FQNNGV. The ends were cut back, 3 bases at V and 2 bases at J, with 14 bases in the middle. This CDR3 comprises 15 residues. This CDR3 is CASSLNEQGAYEQYF. The CDR3 bases are TGTGCCAGCAGCTTGAACGAGCAGGGTGCCTACGAGCAGTACTTC.

This clonotype has ten or more counts. V and J are TRBV5-6 and TRBJ1-6; the D gene is possibly TRBD1 (6 bases). V was shortened by 4 bases and J by 9 bases, with 26 bases between the two germline ends. Germline V CDR1 and CDR2: SGHDT, YYEEEE. The CDR3 sequence is 18 residues long. The CDR3 region is CASSDLGTRGGQRSPLHF. Written as DNA, the CDR3 is TGTGCCAGCAGCGATCTTGGGACCAGAGGGGGTCAACGTTCACCCCTCCACTTT.

This rearrangement joins TRBV20-1 to TRBJ1-1; 8 bases line up with TRBD1. The CDR3 spans 14 residues. From germline, CDR1 is DFQATT and CDR2 SNEGSKA (reference sequence). Losses at the gene ends were 6 bases for V and 0 bases for J; bases not matched to a gene: 6. CDR3 region: CSATGQVLNTEAFF. CDR3 DNA sequence: TGCAGTGCCACGGGACAGGTGCTGAACACTGAAGCTTTCTTT.

As for this clonotype: A much larger clone lies one base from this, so it may be a read error. The genes are TRBV6-2 or TRBV6-3 and TRBJ1-2, with unresolved D. CDR1 and CDR2 (germline): MNHEY, SVGEGT. There are 14 residues in the CDR3. CDR3 region: CASSIRLENYGHTF. The DNA of the CDR3 is TGTGCCAGCAGTATCCGACTGGAGAACTATGGCCACACCTTC.

This clonotype was detected many times. This chain uses TRBV9 with TRBJ1-4; 10 bases agree with TRBD1. This CDR3 contains 15 residues. Trimming removed 3 bases from V and 7 bases from J; junction bases left unmatched: 6. Germline V CDR1 and CDR2: SGDLS, YYNGEE. CDR3 sequence: CASSEETGGGEKLFF. CDR3 nucleotides: TGTGCCAGCAGCGAAGAGACAGGGGGCGGTGAAAAACTGTTTTTT.

The chain has TRBV10-3 and TRBJ2-2; the match to TRBD1 covers 7 bases. Germline CDR1 and CDR2: ENHRY and SYGVKD. V shed 3 bases, J shed 0 bases, and the junction held 1 base outside the gene matches. The CDR3 spans 15 residues. The DNA of the CDR3 is TGTGCCATCAGTGAAGGGACAGCGAACACCGGGGAGCTGTTTTTT. This encodes CAISEGTANTGELFF.

The rearrangement joins TRBV11-1 to TRBJ1-1; 8 bases align to TRBD1. With 2 bases clipped from V and 2 bases from J, the junction kept 7 bases outside the gene matches. Germline V CDR1 and CDR2: SGHAT, FQDESV (reference sequence). The CDR3 length is 16 residues. This chain's CDR3 is CASSLPLQGVNTEAFF. As DNA, the CDR3 is TGTGCCAGCAGCTTACCCCTACAGGGGGTCAACACTGAAGCTTTCTTT.

Ten or more counts support this clonotype. The chain joins TRBV5-1 to TRBJ2-3, with a weak D call TRBD2 (6 bases). V shed 3 bases and J shed 0 bases, with 14 bases lying between them. In germline, CDR1 is SGHRS, CDR2 YFSETQ. This CDR3 spans 16 amino acids. The CDR3 is CASSWRGRTSTDTQYF. The CDR3 DNA sequence: TGCGCCAGCAGCTGGAGGGGTAGAACTAGCACAGATACGCAGTATTTT. The whole variable domain, remainder taken from reference TRBV5-1 and TRBJ2-3, is KAGVTQTPRYLIKTRGQQVTLSCSPISGHRSVSWYQQTPGQGLQFLFEYFSETQRNKGNFPGRFSGRQFSNSRSEMNVSTLELGDSALYLCASSWRGRTSTDTQYFGPGTRLTVL.

This clonotype has at least ten counts. The V call is TRBV2, the J call TRBJ2-7; TRBD1 might be the D (6 bases). Trimming removed 7 bases at V and 2 bases at J, with 15 bases between. Germline V lookup: CDR1 SNHLY, CDR2 FYNNEI. This CDR3 contains 14 residues. DNA for the CDR3: TGTGCCAGCACCACAAGGGGACATCCCTACGAGCAGTACTTC. This gives the protein CASTTRGHPYEQYF.

This clonotype came up many times. This chain joins TRBV7-9 and TRBJ1-1; possibly TRBD1 for D (6 bases). The V end lost 1 base, the J end lost 11 bases, and 8 bases lay between the germline ends. The CDR3 totals 11 residues. The germline V gene encodes CDR1 SEHNR and CDR2 FQNEAQ (reference sequence). The CDR3 protein is CASSLDREAFF. In DNA, the CDR3 is TGTGCCAGCAGCTTAGACAGGGAGGCTTTCTTT. The entire variable domain, with the rest obtained from reference TRBV7-9 and TRBJ1-1, is as follows: DTGVSQNPRHKITKRGQNVTFRCDPISEHNRLYWYRQTLGQGPEFLTYFQNEAQLEKSRLLSDRFSAERPKGSFSTLEIQRTEQGDSAMYLCASSLDREAFFGQGTRLTVV.

This clonotype was observed at least ten times. This chain uses TRBV25-1 with TRBJ2-7; D possibly corresponds to TRBD1 (6 bases). Trimming shortened V by 8 bases and J by 4 bases, and 21 bases separated the two germline ends. The CDR3 sequence is 15 residues long. The germline gives CDR1 MGHDK, CDR2 SYGVNS. The CDR3 is CASPDAGVKLYEQYF. As DNA, the CDR3 is TGTGCCAGCCCAGATGCAGGGGTAAAGCTTTACGAGCAGTACTTC.

A word on this clonotype: A clone one base away is much larger, so this may be a read error. V usage is TRBV4-2 and J usage is TRBJ1-1; D perhaps matches TRBD1 (5 bases). The length of the CDR3 is 14 residues. Trimming took off 5 bases at V and 4 bases at J, with 14 bases between the two ends. Germline V gene data show CDR1 as LGHNA and CDR2 as YNFKEQ. CDR3 region: CASSSRDPSTEAFF. As DNA, the CDR3 is TGTGCCAGCAGCTCCCGGGACCCGAGCACTGAAGCTTTCTTT.

This chain joins TRBV5-6 and TRBJ1-6; D is unresolved. CDR3 size: 16 residues. CDR1 and CDR2 (germline): SGHDT, YYEEEE. Deletions cut 0 bases from V and 6 bases from J, with 13 bases between. This CDR3 is CASSLVAGIANSPLHF. In nucleotides, the CDR3 is TGTGCCAGCAGCTTGGTTGCGGGAATCGCTAATTCACCCCTCCACTTT.

The chain carries TRBV7-8 and TRBJ2-2; 12 positions agree with TRBD2. J gave up 5 bases and V 4 bases, and 5 bases lay outside the gene matches. The CDR3 has 16 amino acids. Germline V gene lookup returns CDR1 SGHVS and CDR2 FQNEAQ. Here the CDR3 DNA reads TGTGCCAGCAGCTCTAGCGGGGGGGCCCGAACCGGGGAGCTGTTTTTT. It is translated as CASSSSGGARTGELFF.

The chain links TRBV12-3 or TRBV12-4 to TRBJ2-5; no reliable D call. The CDR3 consists of 13 residues. The ends were cut back, 3 bases at V and 4 bases at J, with 9 bases in the middle. The CDR3 DNA sequence: TGTGCCAGCAGTTTTAGGTTGGGAGAGACCCAGTACTTC. This gives the protein CASSFRLGETQYF.

This clonotype was seen a few times. V gene TRBV10-2 combines with J gene TRBJ2-7; 8 positions match TRBD2. Germline V gene data show CDR1 as WSHSY and CDR2 as SAAADI. This CDR3 has 13 amino acids. CDR3: CASGTSGVHEQYF. CDR3 bases: TGCGCATCCGGGACTAGTGGCGTCCACGAGCAGTACTTC.

This chain uses TRBV27 with TRBJ2-1, with TRBD1 identical over 11 bases. Trimming took 9 bases from V and 4 from J; bases not matched to a gene: 5. The CDR3 length is 14 residues. Germline assignment: CDR1 MNHEY and CDR2 SMNVEV (reference sequence). The CDR3 DNA is TGTGCCAGTAGGGGACAGGGGGTTTACAATGAGCAGTTCTTC. It codes for CASRGQGVYNEQFF.

This chain links TRBV12-5 with TRBJ1-3; no firm D call. Per the germline V gene, CDR1 is LGHNT and CDR2 is FRNRAP. The CDR3 is 15 amino acids. V shed 7 bases and J shed 4 bases, with 17 bases lying between them. This CDR3 reads CASAPDGLRGNTIYF. The CDR3 DNA follows: TGTGCTAGTGCCCCGGACGGGCTGAGGGGAAACACCATATATTTT.

The chain links TRBV12-3 or TRBV12-4 to TRBJ1-4; D call uncertain. The CDR3 loop spans 15 amino acids. Trimming stripped 6 bases from V and 7 bases from J, with 18 bases between. The CDR3: CASSPGRSPSEKLFF. Here the CDR3 DNA reads TGTGCCAGCAGCCCGGGGAGGTCCCCCAGTGAAAAACTGTTTTTT.

In its sample, this clonotype was seen many times. V gene TRBV10-3 combines with J gene TRBJ1-2; D remains unclear. V was trimmed by 1 base and J by 0 bases, leaving 21 bases between them. The CDR3 covers 19 residues. Looked up from germline, CDR1 is ENHRY and CDR2 is SYGVKD. The CDR3 DNA reads as TGTGCCATCAGTGAGTACTCCCGATTATCCGAAGGCCCTAACTATGGCTACACCTTC. Protein sequence: CAISEYSRLSEGPNYGYTF.

The chain combines TRBV10-2 with TRBJ2-1; 7 bases are a match to TRBD2. CDR1 is WSHSY and CDR2 is SAAADI in the germline V gene. J gave up 6 bases and V 3 bases, and 5 bases lay outside the gene matches. The CDR3 has 14 residues. Here the CDR3 DNA reads TGCGCCAGCAGTGACGGGGGACTACTCAATGAGCAGTTCTTC. This codes for CASSDGGLLNEQFF.

This clonotype has a single count. Its ends do not fully match the called genes, so a read error is possible. The chain is built from TRBV4-2 and TRBJ1-1; 10 nucleotides match TRBD1. The CDR3 spans 15 residues. CDR1 and CDR2 (germline): LGHNA, YNFKEQ. The CDR3 protein is CASSLRTGGDTEALF. The CDR3 bases are TGTGCCAGCAGCTTGCGGACAGGGGGGGACACTGAAGCTCTCTTT.

Concerning this clonotype itself: A much larger clone sits a single nucleotide away, making a read error possible. The chain couples TRBV4-3 to TRBJ1-1; D perhaps matches TRBD1 (6 bases). CDR3 size: 16 residues. Germline V CDR1 and CDR2: LGHNA, YSLEER. In nucleotides, the CDR3 is TGCGCCAGCAGCCAAGAAGGGTCAGGGGCTAACACTGGAGCTTTCTTT. Amino acids: CASSQEGSGANTGAFF.

On this clonotype: At one end, the junction sequence differs from germline, possibly due to a read error. The chain joins TRBV11-1 to TRBJ2-7; TRBD2 aligns across 10 bases. Germline V gives CDR1 SGHAT, CDR2 FQDESV (reference sequence). This CDR3 contains 17 residues. The chain's CDR3 is CASSLSGKRGGSYEQYF. In DNA form, the CDR3 reads TGCGCCAGCAGCTTATCGGGAAAGCGGGGGGGCTCCTACGAGCAGTACTTC.

In its sample, this clonotype was seen many times. The V gene is TRBV25-1, the J gene TRBJ2-2; no clear D gene. The CDR3 runs 13 residues. Looked up from germline, CDR1 is MGHDK and CDR2 is SYGVNS. V gave up 4 bases and J gave up 6 bases, with 9 bases separating them. In DNA, the CDR3 is TGTGCCAGCAGTGGTGGAGAGGCCGGGGAGCTGTTTTTT. It yields the protein CASSGGEAGELFF.